The 23 T cell receptor beta chains below all came from one sample that was sequenced in a study of cytomegalovirus exposure and HLA in healthy donors. It was with 60 Vbeta and 13 Jbeta primers that the PCR ran. Profiled with immunoSEQ multiplex PCR; TCRdb holds only in-frame clones, not every one. This sample has 74,000 or so clones; 60% to 80% occur once, and the top ten carry 7.2%. Sequenced material: PBMCs. Receptor source: a woman aged 40 to 50 in good health and CMV-seronegative.

This clone was seen more than once but under ten times. The gene calls are TRBV30 and TRBJ2-7; D is ambiguous. CDR1 is GTSNPN and CDR2 is SVGIG in the germline V gene (reference sequence). Trimming left V 2 bases short and J 5 bases short, with 10 bases between. The CDR3 totals 12 residues. CDR3 region: CAWSLRQDEQYF. CDR3 coding DNA: TGTGCCTGGAGTTTGAGGCAAGACGAGCAGTACTTC.

The genes are TRBV29-1 and TRBJ2-1; 12 bases match TRBD2. The germline V gene encodes CDR1 SQVTM and CDR2 ANQGSEA. V shed 8 bases, J shed 0 bases, and the junction held 8 bases outside the gene matches. This CDR3 region has 16 residues. The CDR3 nucleotides are TGCAGCTCCGGGACTAGCGGGCGCAGCTCCTACAATGAGCAGTTCTTC. It specifies CSSGTSGRSSYNEQFF.

This rearrangement joins TRBV15 to TRBJ2-5; D not resolved. Germline loops: CDR1 LNHNV, CDR2 YYDKDF (reference sequence). V was pared by 1 base and J by 5 bases, with 11 bases between. The length of the CDR3 is 14 residues. CDR3 sequence: CATSRVFPEETQYF. The CDR3 coding sequence is TGTGCCACCAGCAGAGTTTTTCCCGAGGAGACCCAGTACTTC.

The chain recombines TRBV10-3 with TRBJ1-4; tentative D call: TRBD1 (5 bases). The CDR3 is made up of 13 amino acids. Germline V CDR1 and CDR2: ENHRY, SYGVKD. V lost 3 bases, J lost 8 bases, and 10 bases lay in between. This CDR3 reads CAISEAEGEKLFF. Here the CDR3 DNA reads TGTGCCATCAGTGAAGCGGAGGGGGAAAAACTGTTTTTT.

This clone was recorded only once. The junction differs from germline at one of its ends, possibly a read error. V and J are TRBV7-9 and TRBJ1-4; D not certain. This CDR3 comprises 12 residues. CDR1 SEHNR and CDR2 FQNEAQ come from the germline V gene (reference sequence). The CDR3 loop is CSSSLSGEKLFF. CDR3 in DNA: TGTTCCAGCAGCCTATCGGGGGAAAAACTGTTTTTT.

The genes are TRBV30 and TRBJ2-7; the match to TRBD1 covers 9 bases. Germline assignment: CDR1 GTSNPN and CDR2 SVGIG (reference sequence). The CDR3 is 14 amino acids. The ends lost 0 bases at V and 4 bases at J; junction bases unmatched: 4. The CDR3 coding sequence is TGTGCCTGGAGTGTACCGGGACAGGGATACGAGCAGTACTTC. Amino acids: CAWSVPGQGYEQYF.

The chain uses TRBV5-1 and TRBJ2-5, with 9 bases aligning to TRBD1. The J call may be incorrect, as the DNA end agrees better with TRBJ2-7. The germline gives CDR1 SGHRS, CDR2 YFSETQ. The CDR3 has 19 residues. CDR3 residues: CASSSLSRTGEATSREQYF. The DNA for the CDR3 is TGCGCCAGCAGCTCGCTATCCCGGACAGGGGAGGCGACATCCCGCGAGCAGTACTTC.

J is TRBJ2-5 and V is TRBV4-3, with 11 positions matching TRBD2. The trim removed 2 bases at V and 4 bases at J, leaving 6 bases unmatched. This CDR3 is 16 amino acids long. The germline V gene encodes CDR1 LGHNA and CDR2 YSLEER. The CDR3 sequence is CASSQNSGRALETQYF. For the CDR3, the DNA is TGCGCCAGCAGCCAAAATAGCGGGAGGGCCCTAGAGACCCAGTACTTC.

The chain couples TRBV15 to TRBJ1-1; the match to TRBD1 covers 9 bases. Trimming at V came to 2 bases and at J to 0 bases, leaving 10 bases not matched to a gene. The CDR3 length is 18 residues. Germline loops: CDR1 LNHNV, CDR2 YYDKDF (reference sequence). The CDR3 bases are TGTGCCACCAGCAGACCAACAGGGGGCTTTGGTATGAACACTGAAGCTTTCTTT. As protein: CATSRPTGGFGMNTEAFF.

This chain connects TRBV28 to TRBJ2-7; the D gene is possibly TRBD1 (7 bases). The V gene's germline CDR1 is MDHEN and CDR2 SYDVKM. This CDR3 region has 12 residues. V dropped 3 bases and J dropped 6 bases, with 9 bases sitting between them. Here the CDR3 DNA reads TGTGCCAGCAGTTTGGAGGGGGCCGAGCAGTACTTC. Residues: CASSLEGAEQYF.

The chain has TRBV2 and TRBJ2-5, with D uncertain. CDR3 length: 11 amino acids. V was clipped by 2 bases and J by 5 bases, with 3 bases between them. Looked up from germline, CDR1 is SNHLY and CDR2 is FYNNEI. CDR3 amino acids: CASSEQETQYF. CDR3 coding DNA: TGTGCCAGCAGTGAACAGGAGACCCAGTACTTC.

The chain uses TRBV5-1 and TRBJ2-3; possible D gene TRBD2, 6 bases. Germline V gene lookup returns CDR1 SGHRS and CDR2 YFSETQ. CDR3 length: 14 residues. The germline V and J ends were trimmed by 0 bases and 5 bases, with 10 bases remaining between them. The CDR3 sequence: CASSLAGTVDTQYF. CDR3 sequence (DNA): TGCGCCAGCAGCTTGGCCGGGACTGTAGATACGCAGTATTTT.

This clone was counted a single time. The chain couples TRBV9 to TRBJ2-3, with a weak D call TRBD1 (7 bases). Looked up from germline, CDR1 is SGDLS and CDR2 is YYNGEE. V shed 4 bases and J shed 2 bases, with 17 bases lying between them. CDR3 length: 16 residues. CDR3 residues: CASSPGGWDITDTQYF. The CDR3 coding sequence is TGTGCCAGCAGCCCAGGGGGGTGGGACATCACAGATACGCAGTATTTT. The full variable domain, rest sourced from reference TRBV9 and TRBJ2-3, is DSGVTQTPKHLITATGQRVTLRCSPRSGDLSVYWYQQSLDQGLQFLIQYYNGEERAKGNILERFSAQQFPDLHSELNLSSLELGDSALYFCASSPGGWDITDTQYFGPGTRLTVL.

The DNA of the CDR3 is TGCAGCGTTGAAGATTCGGGACAGGGGTACGAGCAGTACTTC. This codes for CSVEDSGQGYEQYF. This sequence joins TRBV29-1 and TRBJ2-7; 10 nucleotides match TRBD1. This CDR3 contains 14 residues. Germline CDR1 SQVTM, CDR2 ANQGSEA. With 0 bases clipped from V and 4 bases from J, the junction kept 3 bases outside the gene matches.

In this sample, this clone turned up a few times. The V call is TRBV19, the J call TRBJ2-7; D call uncertain. V gave up 5 bases and J gave up 3 bases, with 14 bases separating them. Germline-derived CDR1 and CDR2 are LNHDA and SQIVND (reference sequence). The CDR3 has 14 residues. The CDR3 DNA reads TGTGCCAGTAGTCCCGTGGCAGAAGTCTACGAGCAGTACTTC. It encodes CASSPVAEVYEQYF.

The rearrangement uses TRBV5-1 and TRBJ2-3, with D possibly TRBD1 on 6 matching bases. V shed 3 bases and J shed 3 bases, with 17 bases lying between them. Germline-derived CDR1 and CDR2 are SGHRS and YFSETQ. The CDR3 is made up of 16 amino acids. CDR3 residues: CASSYNIQGSTDTQYF. The CDR3, as DNA: TGCGCCAGCAGCTATAATATTCAGGGGAGTACAGATACGCAGTATTTT.

The V gene is TRBV5-1, the J gene TRBJ1-4, with D uncertain. Germline CDR1 and CDR2: SGHRS and YFSETQ. The V end lost 3 bases, the J end lost 7 bases, and 10 bases lay between the germline ends. The CDR3 is 13 residues long. CDR3 sequence: CASSSQPREKLFF. The CDR3 bases are TGCGCCAGCAGCTCACAGCCTCGTGAAAAACTGTTTTTT. Looking up the rest from reference TRBV5-1 and TRBJ1-4 gives the full variable domain: KAGVTQTPRYLIKTRGQQVTLSCSPISGHRSVSWYQQTPGQGLQFLFEYFSETQRNKGNFPGRFSGRQFSNSRSEMNVSTLELGDSALYLCASSSQPREKLFFGSGTQLSVL.

The chain carries TRBV14 and TRBJ2-2; TRBD1 aligns across 8 bases. Trimming at V came to 1 base and at J to 10 bases, leaving 8 bases not matched to a gene. Germline loops: CDR1 SGHDN, CDR2 FVKESK. The CDR3 extends over 15 amino acids. CDR3 residues: CASSQGQGIWEELFF. CDR3 sequence (DNA): TGTGCCAGCAGCCAAGGACAGGGGATCTGGGAGGAGCTGTTTTTT. Filled out from reference TRBV14 and TRBJ2-2, the complete variable domain reads EAGVTQFPSHSVIEKGQTVTLRCDPISGHDNLYWYRRVMGKEIKFLLHFVKESKQDESGMPNNRFLAERTGGTYSTLKVQPAELEDSGVYFCASSQGQGIWEELFFGEGSRLTVL.

This chain uses TRBV6-4 with TRBJ2-1; 11 nucleotides align to TRBD2. V gave up 6 bases and J gave up 1 base; unmatched junction bases: 5. CDR1 and CDR2 from the germline V gene are MRHNA and SNTAGT. The CDR3 covers 16 residues. The CDR3: CASSNSGRGSYNEQFF. CDR3 DNA sequence: TGTGCCAGCAGCAATAGCGGGAGGGGGTCCTACAATGAGCAGTTCTTC.

This rearrangement joins TRBV19 to TRBJ2-5; 8 positions match TRBD1. CDR3 length equals 13 residues. Germline V gene data show CDR1 as LNHDA and CDR2 as SQIVND (reference sequence). V lost 6 bases and J lost 1; bases outside the gene matches: 1. CDR3 in DNA: TGTGCCAGTAGGGGACAGGCCCAAGAGACCCAGTACTTC. It is translated as CASRGQAQETQYF.

The rearrangement links TRBV5-5 to TRBJ1-5, with 9 bases identical to TRBD1. The CDR3 sequence is 14 residues long. The J segment lost 4 bases and the V segment lost 3 bases, leaving 2 bases of the junction unmatched. Germline V lookup: CDR1 SGHKS, CDR2 YYEKEE (reference sequence). CDR3 residues: CASSWGTGNQPQHF. For the CDR3, the DNA is TGTGCCAGCAGCTGGGGGACAGGGAATCAGCCCCAGCATTTT.

A single count supports this clone. The chain is built from TRBV7-2 and TRBJ1-4; D remains unclear. The CDR3 totals 15 residues. V dropped 1 base and J dropped 5 bases, with 11 bases sitting between them. The germline gives CDR1 SGHTA, CDR2 FQGNSA. The CDR3 spells CASSLGRRENEKLFF. The CDR3 bases are TGTGCCAGCAGCTTAGGGAGGAGGGAAAATGAAAAACTGTTTTTT.

The chain is built from TRBV19 and TRBJ1-1; 10 bases match TRBD1. The CDR3 runs to 20 residues. Germline loops: CDR1 LNHDA, CDR2 SQIVND (reference sequence). V dropped 4 bases and J dropped 1; count of bases not matched to a gene: 18. CDR3: CASSTDRGRLPYTWNTEAFF. The CDR3 DNA is TGTGCCAGTAGTACAGACAGGGGGCGTTTGCCCTACACCTGGAACACTGAAGCTTTCTTT. Looking up the rest from reference TRBV19 and TRBJ1-1 gives the full variable domain: DGGITQSPKYLFRKEGQNVTLSCEQNLNHDAMYWYRQDPGQGLRLIYYSQIVNDFQKGDIAEGYSVSREKKESFPLTVTSAQKNPTAFYLCASSTDRGRLPYTWNTEAFFGQGTRLTVV.